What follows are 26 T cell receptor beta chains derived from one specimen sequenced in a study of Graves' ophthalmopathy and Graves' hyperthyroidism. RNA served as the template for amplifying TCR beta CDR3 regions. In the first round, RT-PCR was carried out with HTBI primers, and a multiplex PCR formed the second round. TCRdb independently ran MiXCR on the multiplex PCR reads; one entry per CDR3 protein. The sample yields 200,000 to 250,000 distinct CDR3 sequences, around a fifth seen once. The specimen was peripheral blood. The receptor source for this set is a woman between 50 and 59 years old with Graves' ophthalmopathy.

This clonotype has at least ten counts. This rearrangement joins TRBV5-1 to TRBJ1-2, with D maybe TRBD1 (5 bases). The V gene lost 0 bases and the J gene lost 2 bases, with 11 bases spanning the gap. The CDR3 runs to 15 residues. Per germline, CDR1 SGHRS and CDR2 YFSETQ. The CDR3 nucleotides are TGCGCCAGCAGCTTGGCGGGGCCCCCCAACTATGGCTACACCTTC. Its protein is CASSLAGPPNYGYTF. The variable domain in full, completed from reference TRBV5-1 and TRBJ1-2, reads KAGVTQTPRYLIKTRGQQVTLSCSPISGHRSVSWYQQTPGQGLQFLFEYFSETQRNKGNFPGRFSGRQFSNSRSEMNVSTLELGDSALYLCASSLAGPPNYGYTFGSGTRLTVV.

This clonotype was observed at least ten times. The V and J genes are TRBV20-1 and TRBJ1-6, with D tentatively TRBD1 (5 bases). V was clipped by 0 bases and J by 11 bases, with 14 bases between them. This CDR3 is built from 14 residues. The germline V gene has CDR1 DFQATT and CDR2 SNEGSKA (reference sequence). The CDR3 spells CSARDRAGVTPLHF. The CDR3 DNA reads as TGCAGTGCTAGAGATCGGGCGGGGGTAACACCCCTCCACTTT.

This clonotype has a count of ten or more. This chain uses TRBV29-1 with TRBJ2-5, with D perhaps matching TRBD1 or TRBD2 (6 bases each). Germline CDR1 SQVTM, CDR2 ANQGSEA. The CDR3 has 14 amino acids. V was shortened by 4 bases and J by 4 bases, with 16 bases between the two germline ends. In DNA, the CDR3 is TGCAGCGTTGGGGCGGGATTACAGGGAGAGACCCAGTACTTC. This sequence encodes CSVGAGLQGETQYF.

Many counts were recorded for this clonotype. This chain's CDR3 is CASSGAVFRANVLTF. Written as DNA, the CDR3 is TGTGCCAGCAGTGGGGCGGTCTTTAGGGCCAACGTCCTGACTTTC. The rearrangement uses TRBV2 and TRBJ2-6; D ambiguous. Trimming took 4 bases from V and 5 from J, leaving 12 bases between them. The CDR3 spans 15 residues. Per germline, CDR1 SNHLY and CDR2 FYNNEI.

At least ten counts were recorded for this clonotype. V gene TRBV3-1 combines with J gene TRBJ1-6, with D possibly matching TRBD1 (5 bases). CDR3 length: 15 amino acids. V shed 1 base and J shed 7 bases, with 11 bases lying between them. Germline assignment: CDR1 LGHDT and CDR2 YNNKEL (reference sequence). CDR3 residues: CASSQGRGRNSPLHF. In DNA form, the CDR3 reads TGTGCCAGCAGCCAAGGGCGGGGGAGGAATTCACCCCTCCACTTT.

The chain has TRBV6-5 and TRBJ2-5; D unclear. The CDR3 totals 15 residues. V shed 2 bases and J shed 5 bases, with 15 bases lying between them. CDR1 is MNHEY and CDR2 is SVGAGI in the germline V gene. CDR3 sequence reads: CASSYHVQVRETQYF. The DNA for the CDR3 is TGTGCCAGCAGTTACCACGTTCAGGTTCGGGAGACCCAGTACTTC.

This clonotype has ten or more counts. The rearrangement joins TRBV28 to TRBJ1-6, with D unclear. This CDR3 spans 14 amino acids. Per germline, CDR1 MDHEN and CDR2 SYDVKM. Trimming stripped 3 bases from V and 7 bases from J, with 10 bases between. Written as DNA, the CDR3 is TGTGCCAGCAGTTTGGTGGGTTACAATTCACCCCTCCACTTT. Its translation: CASSLVGYNSPLHF.

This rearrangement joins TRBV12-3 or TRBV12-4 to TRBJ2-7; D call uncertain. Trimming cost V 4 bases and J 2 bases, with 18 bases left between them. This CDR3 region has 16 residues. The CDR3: CASSSLIRGAPYEQYF. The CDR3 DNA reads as TGTGCCAGCAGTTCCCTCATTCGCGGAGCGCCCTACGAGCAGTACTTC.

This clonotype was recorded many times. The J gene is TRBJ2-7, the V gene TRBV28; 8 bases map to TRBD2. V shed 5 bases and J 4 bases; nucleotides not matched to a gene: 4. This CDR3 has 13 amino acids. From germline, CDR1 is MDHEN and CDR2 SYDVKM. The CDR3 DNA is TGTGCCAGCAGTCCACGGGAGGGTTACGAGCAGTACTTC. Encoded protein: CASSPREGYEQYF.

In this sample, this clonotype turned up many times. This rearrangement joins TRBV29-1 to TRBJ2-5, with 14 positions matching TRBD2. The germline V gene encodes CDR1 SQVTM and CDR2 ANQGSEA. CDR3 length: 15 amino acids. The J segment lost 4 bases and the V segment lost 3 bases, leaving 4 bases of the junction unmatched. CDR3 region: CSVDFGTSGRETQYF. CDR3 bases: TGCAGCGTTGATTTTGGGACTAGCGGGAGAGAGACCCAGTACTTC.

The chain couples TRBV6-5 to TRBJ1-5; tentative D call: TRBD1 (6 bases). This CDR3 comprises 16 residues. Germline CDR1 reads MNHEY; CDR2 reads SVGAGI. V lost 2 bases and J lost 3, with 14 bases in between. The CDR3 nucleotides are TGTGCCAGCAGTTACGGGACCAACAGGGACAATCAGCCCCAGCATTTT. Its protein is CASSYGTNRDNQPQHF.

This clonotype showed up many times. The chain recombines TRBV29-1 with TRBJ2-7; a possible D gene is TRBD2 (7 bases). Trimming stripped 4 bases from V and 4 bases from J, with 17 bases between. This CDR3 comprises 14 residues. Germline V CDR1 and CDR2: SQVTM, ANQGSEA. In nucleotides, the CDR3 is TGCAGCGTTGGGGGGGGCCAGGGATTTTACGAGCAGTACTTC. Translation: CSVGGGQGFYEQYF.

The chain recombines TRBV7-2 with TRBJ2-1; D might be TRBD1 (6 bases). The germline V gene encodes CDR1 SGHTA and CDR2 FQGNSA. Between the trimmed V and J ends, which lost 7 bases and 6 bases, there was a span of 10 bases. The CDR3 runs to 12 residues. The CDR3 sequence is CASNRAGNEQFF. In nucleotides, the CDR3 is TGTGCCAGCAACAGGGCTGGCAATGAGCAGTTCTTC.

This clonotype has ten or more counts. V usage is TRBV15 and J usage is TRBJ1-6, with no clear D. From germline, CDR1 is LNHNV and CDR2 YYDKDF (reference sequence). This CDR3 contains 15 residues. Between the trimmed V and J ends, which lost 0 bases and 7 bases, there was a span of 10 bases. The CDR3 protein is CATSRDWAANSPLHF. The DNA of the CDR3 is TGTGCCACCAGCAGAGATTGGGCAGCCAATTCACCCCTCCACTTT.

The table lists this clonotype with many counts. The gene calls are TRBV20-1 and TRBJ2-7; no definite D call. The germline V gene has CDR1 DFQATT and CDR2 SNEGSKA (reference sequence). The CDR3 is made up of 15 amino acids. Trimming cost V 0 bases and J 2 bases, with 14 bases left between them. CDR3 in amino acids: CSAREPKAIPYEQYF. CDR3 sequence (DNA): TGCAGTGCTAGAGAGCCCAAAGCGATTCCCTACGAGCAGTACTTC.

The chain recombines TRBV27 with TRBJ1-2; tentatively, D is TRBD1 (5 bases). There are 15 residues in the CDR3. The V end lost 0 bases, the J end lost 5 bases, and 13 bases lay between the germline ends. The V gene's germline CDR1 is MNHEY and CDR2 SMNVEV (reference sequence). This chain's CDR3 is CASSLSGQRPYGYTF. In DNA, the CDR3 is TGTGCCAGCAGTTTATCCGGACAAAGGCCATATGGCTACACCTTC.

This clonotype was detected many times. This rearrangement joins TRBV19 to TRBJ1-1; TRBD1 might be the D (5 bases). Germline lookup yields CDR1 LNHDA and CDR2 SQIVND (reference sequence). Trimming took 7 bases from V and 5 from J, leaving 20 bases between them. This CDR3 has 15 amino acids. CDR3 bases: TGTGCCAGTAAACCCGACAGTGGGGGTTGGACTGAAGCTTTCTTT. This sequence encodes CASKPDSGGWTEAFF.

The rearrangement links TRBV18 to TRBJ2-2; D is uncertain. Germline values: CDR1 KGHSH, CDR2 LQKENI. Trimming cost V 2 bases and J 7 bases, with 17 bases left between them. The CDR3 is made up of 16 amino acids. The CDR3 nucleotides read TGTGCCAGCTCACCATCCAACCGACCCCAGGTCGGGGAGCTGTTTTTT. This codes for CASSPSNRPQVGELFF.

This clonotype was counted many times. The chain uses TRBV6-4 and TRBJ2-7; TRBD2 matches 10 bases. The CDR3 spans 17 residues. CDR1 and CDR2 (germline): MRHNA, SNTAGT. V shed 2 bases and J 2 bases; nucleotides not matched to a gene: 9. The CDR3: CASSDGRGLASAYEQYF. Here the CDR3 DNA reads TGTGCCAGCAGTGACGGGCGGGGACTAGCGAGCGCCTACGAGCAGTACTTC.

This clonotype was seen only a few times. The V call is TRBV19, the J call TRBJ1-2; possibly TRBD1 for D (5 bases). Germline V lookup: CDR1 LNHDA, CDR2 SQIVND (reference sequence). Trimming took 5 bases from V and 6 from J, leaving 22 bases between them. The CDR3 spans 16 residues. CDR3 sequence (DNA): TGTGCCAGTAGTGGTGGTCCCCTTACAGGAGGGGATGGCTACACCTTC. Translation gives CASSGGPLTGGDGYTF.

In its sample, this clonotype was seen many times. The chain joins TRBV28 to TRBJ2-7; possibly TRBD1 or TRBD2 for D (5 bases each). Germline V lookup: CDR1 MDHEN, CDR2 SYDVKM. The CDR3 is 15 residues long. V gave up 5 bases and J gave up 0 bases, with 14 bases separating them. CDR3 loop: CASSGTAASSYEQYF. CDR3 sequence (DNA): TGTGCCAGCAGTGGGACCGCTGCTAGCTCCTACGAGCAGTACTTC.

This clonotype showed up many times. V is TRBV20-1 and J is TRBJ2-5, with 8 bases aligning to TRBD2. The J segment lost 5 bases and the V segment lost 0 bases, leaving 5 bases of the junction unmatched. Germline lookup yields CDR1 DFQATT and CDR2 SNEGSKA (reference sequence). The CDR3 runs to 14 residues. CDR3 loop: CSARDQSGSETQYF. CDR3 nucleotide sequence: TGCAGTGCTAGAGATCAGAGCGGGAGTGAGACCCAGTACTTC.

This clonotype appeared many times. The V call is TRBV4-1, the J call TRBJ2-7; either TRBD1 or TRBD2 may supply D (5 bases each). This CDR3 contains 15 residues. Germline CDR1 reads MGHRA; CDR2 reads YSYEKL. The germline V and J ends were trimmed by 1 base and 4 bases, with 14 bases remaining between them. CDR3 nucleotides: TGCGCCAGCAGCCAAGCCGGGGCAGATCCTTACGAGCAGTACTTC. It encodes CASSQAGADPYEQYF.

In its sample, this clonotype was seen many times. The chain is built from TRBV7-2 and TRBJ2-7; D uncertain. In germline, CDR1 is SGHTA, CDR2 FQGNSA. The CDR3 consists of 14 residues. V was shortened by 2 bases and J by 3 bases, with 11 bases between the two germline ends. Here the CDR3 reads CASSLWGSHYEQYF. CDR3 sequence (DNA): TGTGCCAGCAGCTTATGGGGTAGCCACTACGAGCAGTACTTC.

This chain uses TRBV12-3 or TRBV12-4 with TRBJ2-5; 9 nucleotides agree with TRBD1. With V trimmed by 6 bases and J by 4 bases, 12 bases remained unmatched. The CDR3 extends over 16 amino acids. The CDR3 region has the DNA TGTGCCAGCAGCCACACTGGGACAGGGATAAGAGAGACCCAGTACTTC. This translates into CASSHTGTGIRETQYF.

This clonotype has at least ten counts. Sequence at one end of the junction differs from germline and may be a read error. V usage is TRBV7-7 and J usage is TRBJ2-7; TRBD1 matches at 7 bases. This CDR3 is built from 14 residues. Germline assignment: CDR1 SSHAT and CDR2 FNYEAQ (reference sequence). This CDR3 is CASSLKQGPYEQYF. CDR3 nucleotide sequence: TGTGCTAGCAGCTTAAAACAGGGGCCCTACGAGCAGTACTTC.